The entry below gives a single T cell receptor (beta chain) sequence along with its context. Its antigen is as yet unknown. This CDR3 has 15 residues. Germline CDR1 PRHDT, CDR2 FYEKMQ (reference sequence). V lost 5 bases and J lost 9, with 20 bases in between. Sequenced by immunoSEQ multiplex PCR; TCRdb stores in-frame clones only, minus some. The table lists around 1.9 million clones, around 95% of them singletons. This specimen belongs to a study of shared clonotypes between healthy human individuals. Notes on the study in general: A handful of donors had 4% to 6.5% of their naive CD4 clonotypes in common. Some clonotypes were shared by all four sorted-subset donors, while others were not shared. The non-shared ones had lower generation probabilities than the shared ones.

As defined, naive CD8 cells were CD45RO-negative and positively selected for CCR7, with terminally differentiated effector memory CD45RA+ cells excluded. The clonotype originates from a man between 18 and 35 years old in good health. Some clones in this sample may be carry-over from other donors' samples. Sequencing was carried out using naive CD8+ T cells from PBMCs. This chain joins TRBV13 and TRBJ1-3, with a possible D match to TRBD1 (5 bases). The CDR3 DNA reads TGTGCCAGCAGCCTCCGGGGCCTTAGAAGTGGCACCATATATTTT. This gives the protein CASSLRGLRSGTIYF.